Each of the 9 T cell receptor beta chains below was sequenced from the same sample in a study of PD-1 blockade in classical Hodgkin lymphoma. Each patient experienced a relapse that followed autologous stem cell transplantation, and brentuximab vedotin exposure varied. Using immunoSEQ multiplex PCR, the repertoire was profiled, and TCRdb retains in-frame clones only, with some absent. The sample lists over 45,000 clones; approximately 70% were seen once. The sequencing here drew on peripheral blood mononuclear cells (PBMCs), taken before the second cycle of nivolumab. The source is a human donor with classical Hodgkin lymphoma.

The chain is built from TRBV27 and TRBJ2-1; 8 nucleotides agree with TRBD2. The germline V gene encodes CDR1 MNHEY and CDR2 SMNVEV (reference sequence). Germline trimming cut 2 bases from V and 5 bases from J; bases unmatched to any gene: 5. This CDR3 is 15 amino acids long. The DNA of the CDR3 is TGTGCCAGCAGTTTAAGCGGGAGCCCCCACAATGAGCAGTTCTTC. Its protein product is CASSLSGSPHNEQFF.

V gene TRBV7-3 combines with J gene TRBJ1-5; D possibly corresponds to TRBD1 (6 bases). The ends were cut back, 3 bases at V and 1 base at J, with 7 bases in the middle. This CDR3 comprises 14 residues. Germline V gives CDR1 SGHTA, CDR2 FQGTGA. Here the CDR3 reads CASSFTGSNQPQHF. CDR3 nucleotide sequence: TGTGCCAGCAGCTTCACAGGGAGCAATCAGCCCCAGCATTTT.

This clone was seen only once. The V and J genes are TRBV18 and TRBJ2-7; tentatively, D is TRBD1 (5 bases). The CDR3 has 15 amino acids. V lost 1 base and J lost 0, with 10 bases in between. Germline lookup yields CDR1 KGHSH and CDR2 LQKENI. This chain's CDR3 is CASSPLLGVSYEQYF. In DNA, the CDR3 is TGTGCCAGCTCACCACTTTTAGGGGTCTCCTACGAGCAGTACTTC.

The CDR3 spells CSVLGPLPVGYTF. Written as DNA, the CDR3 is TGCAGCGTCTTAGGTCCACTCCCAGTGGGCTACACCTTC. The chain employs TRBV29-1 and TRBJ1-2; no firm D call. The CDR3 length is 13 residues. Germline V gene data show CDR1 as SQVTM and CDR2 as ANQGSEA. With 6 bases removed from V and 8 bases from J, the gap between germline ends came to 19 bases.

This clone is categorized as medium-sized. The chain recombines TRBV19 with TRBJ2-1; 14 bases are a match to TRBD2. The V gene end was trimmed by 10 bases and the J gene end by 8 bases; junction bases not matched to a gene: 7. Germline values: CDR1 LNHDA, CDR2 SQIVND (reference sequence). This CDR3 is 14 amino acids long. The CDR3 loop is CATRGLAGVHEQFF. In DNA, the CDR3 is TGTGCCACTAGGGGACTAGCGGGAGTGCATGAGCAGTTCTTC.

The J gene is TRBJ2-2, the V gene TRBV19; the match to TRBD2 covers 12 bases. The CDR3 is 17 residues long. The germline CDR1 and CDR2 sequences are LNHDA and SQIVND (reference sequence). V was pared by 7 bases and J by 5 bases, with 11 bases of the junction left unmatched. The CDR3 loop is CASKRKTSGSGTGELFF. The CDR3 DNA reads TGTGCCAGTAAAAGGAAGACTAGCGGGAGTGGAACCGGGGAGCTGTTTTTT. The entire variable domain, with the rest obtained from reference TRBV19 and TRBJ2-2, is as follows: DGGITQSPKYLFRKEGQNVTLSCEQNLNHDAMYWYRQDPGQGLRLIYYSQIVNDFQKGDIAEGYSVSREKKESFPLTVTSAQKNPTAFYLCASKRKTSGSGTGELFFGEGSRLTVL.

This chain links TRBV11-2 with TRBJ1-4; D is ambiguous. CDR1 and CDR2 from the germline V gene are SGHAT and FQNNGV. The CDR3 sequence is 11 residues long. V lost 3 bases to trimming and J lost 7 bases, with 3 bases between them. Here the CDR3 DNA reads TGTGCCAGCAGCTTCCGTGAAAAACTGTTTTTT. This sequence encodes CASSFREKLFF.

This clone came up many times. The chain couples TRBV7-9 to TRBJ2-2; no clear D gene. Looked up from germline, CDR1 is SEHNR and CDR2 is FQNEAQ (reference sequence). This CDR3 region has 16 residues. V was shortened by 2 bases and J by 1 base, with 11 bases between the two germline ends. This CDR3 is CASSLKVTLNTGELFF. As DNA, the CDR3 is TGTGCCAGCAGCTTAAAAGTAACATTGAACACCGGGGAGCTGTTTTTT.

The chain uses TRBV5-1 and TRBJ2-3; D is possibly TRBD2 (7 bases). This CDR3 is built from 16 residues. The V gene lost 1 base and the J gene lost 4 bases, with 16 bases spanning the gap. Germline values: CDR1 SGHRS, CDR2 YFSETQ. The CDR3 sequence: CASSLTGAGVADTQYF. CDR3 bases: TGCGCCAGCAGCTTGACGGGGGCGGGAGTCGCAGATACGCAGTATTTT.